Shown below are 9 T cell receptor beta chains from a single sample sequenced in a study of blood T cell repertoires in COVID-19. Sequencing was performed with immunoSEQ multiplex PCR; in TCRdb, only in-frame clones are kept and a portion is missing. The sample contains 150,000 to 200,000 clones, 85% to 90% of which appear only once. The sample taken for sequencing was peripheral blood. The receptors were sampled from a human donor in a cohort sampled during active COVID-19.

This chain uses TRBV5-6 with TRBJ1-2, with D unclear. Germline-derived CDR1 and CDR2 are SGHDT and YYEEEE. This CDR3 spans 13 amino acids. V was clipped by 4 bases and J by 5 bases, with 12 bases between them. CDR3 bases: TGTGCCAGCAGCCTACCAGGACTATATGGCTACACCTTC. This encodes CASSLPGLYGYTF.

This sequence joins TRBV3-1 (or the pseudogene TRBV3-2) and TRBJ2-3; 7 bases align to TRBD2. In germline, CDR1 is LGHDT, CDR2 YNNKEL (reference sequence). Unmatched junction bases numbered 9, after V lost 2 bases and J lost 4 bases. The length of the CDR3 is 16 residues. The chain's CDR3 is CASSQLGGSPADTQYF. CDR3 in DNA: TGTGCCAGCAGCCAACTTGGCGGGAGTCCCGCAGATACGCAGTATTTT.

The J gene is TRBJ1-1, the V gene TRBV23-1; tentative D call: TRBD1 (6 bases). TRBV23-1 has ORF status, its function being uncertain. The CDR3 totals 14 residues. Trimming took off 5 bases at V and 2 bases at J, with 12 bases between the two ends. The DNA for the CDR3 is TGCGCCAGCAGTGAAAGGGGGGGCAACACTGAAGCTTTCTTT. Its protein product is CASSERGGNTEAFF.

The chain combines TRBV7-9 with TRBJ1-4, with D uncertain. This CDR3 region has 15 residues. Germline-derived CDR1 and CDR2 are SEHNR and FQNEAQ (reference sequence). Trimming took off 1 base at V and 1 base at J, with 7 bases between the two ends. The CDR3 loop is CASSLGLETNEKLFF. CDR3 DNA sequence: TGTGCCAGCAGCTTAGGACTGGAAACTAATGAAAAACTGTTTTTT.

The V call is TRBV28, the J call TRBJ1-3, with 11 bases matching TRBD1. This CDR3 spans 15 amino acids. Germline lookup yields CDR1 MDHEN and CDR2 SYDVKM. Losses at the gene ends were 5 bases for V and 4 bases for J; bases not matched to a gene: 4. The CDR3, as DNA: TGTGCCAGCAGTGTCCGGACAGGGGGCGGAAACACCATATATTTT. The encoded protein is CASSVRTGGGNTIYF.

This chain connects TRBV6-5 to TRBJ2-7; maybe TRBD2 (5 bases). Between the trimmed V and J ends, which lost 6 bases and 3 bases, there was a span of 12 bases. The CDR3 totals 13 residues. Germline-derived CDR1 and CDR2 are MNHEY and SVGAGI. The DNA for the CDR3 is TGTGCCAGCAGCGCAGGACGGGACTACGAGCAGTACTTC. This codes for CASSAGRDYEQYF.

The chain couples TRBV24-1 to TRBJ2-1; 7 bases map to TRBD1. V lost 1 base and J lost 8; bases outside the gene matches: 7. Germline V gene sequence: CDR1 KGHDR, CDR2 SFDVKD. This CDR3 is 15 amino acids long. For the CDR3, the DNA is TGTGCCACCAGTGATTTAACAGGGGTATCGGATGAGCAGTTCTTC. It yields the protein CATSDLTGVSDEQFF.

The rearrangement joins TRBV7-2 to TRBJ2-5; TRBD1 matches 8 bases. The V segment lost 5 bases and the J segment 2 bases; nucleotides outside the gene matches: 4. CDR1 and CDR2 (germline): SGHTA, FQGNSA. The CDR3 runs 14 residues. The CDR3 DNA reads TGTGCCAGCAGCGGTTGGACAGGGCAAGAGACCCAGTACTTC. Translation: CASSGWTGQETQYF.

This clone came up once. This chain connects TRBV19 to TRBJ2-1; perhaps TRBD2 as D (5 bases). Germline V gene sequence: CDR1 LNHDA, CDR2 SQIVND (reference sequence). This CDR3 region has 14 residues. Trimming took 3 bases from V and 1 from J, leaving 7 bases between them. For the CDR3, the DNA is TGTGCCAGTAGTATCGACTATTCCTACAATGAGCAGTTCTTC. It translates to CASSIDYSYNEQFF.